This record looks at one T cell receptor beta chain sequence and its context. What it recognizes is unknown. This sample stems from a study of glioma-infiltrating T cells after dendritic cell vaccination. Study-wide results and limits: Complete blood and tumor specimen sets were limited to few patients.

The PCR used 60 V beta and 13 J beta primers. Here immunoSEQ multiplex PCR was the method, and the copy in TCRdb shows in-frame clones only, minus some. This sample carries 85,000 or so clones, 85% of them seen once, and the ten largest clones take 8.5%. Specified time point: after dendritic cell vaccination, including at tumor progression/relapse. The source was blood, collected after dendritic cell vaccination. The sequence came from a human donor with glioblastoma.

CDR3 residues: CASTKQGRSNQPQHF. CDR3 in DNA: TGTGCCAGTACCAAACAGGGAAGGAGCAATCAGCCCCAGCATTTT. The chain has TRBV19 and TRBJ1-5; perhaps TRBD1 as D (6 bases). This CDR3 has 15 amino acids. V was pared by 7 bases and J by 1 base, with 14 bases between. In germline, CDR1 is LNHDA, CDR2 SQIVND (reference sequence).